In its sample, the clone carrying this T cell receptor beta chain was seen a few times. Its antigen is still unknown. This entry belongs to a study of cytomegalovirus exposure and HLA in healthy donors. Study-level findings and limits: The later analysis indicated that the majority of CMV-associated TCR beta chains appeared HLA-restricted. The classifier was said to identify cytomegalovirus status with high specificity and sensitivity. Associated with cytomegalovirus, according to the listing, were 150 to 200 TCR beta chains. Clonal expansion was found to be greater in HLA-associated TCR beta chains than in equally common others in a later analysis.

Researchers ran the PCR with 60 Vbeta and 13 Jbeta primers. The repertoire was sequenced with immunoSEQ multiplex PCR; TCRdb's copy has only in-frame clones and lacks some. The data contain 150,000 to 200,000 clones, around four fifths of them singletons. Trimming took 4 bases from V and 6 from J, leaving 10 bases between them. The V gene's germline CDR1 is MNHEY and CDR2 SVGAGI. The CDR3 is made up of 13 amino acids. This clonotype was obtained from a young man in good health and CMV-seropositive. Sequencing was done on a sample of PBMCs. The J gene is TRBJ1-5, the V gene TRBV6-5; the D gene is possibly TRBD1 (5 bases). CDR3 in DNA: TGTGCCAGCAGTTCGGGGGGACGTCAGCCCCAGCATTTT. Translating gives CASSSGGRQPQHF.